This T cell receptor (beta chain) was identified during a study of beta chain features in type 1 diabetes (dated by TCRdb to 2016 to 2019). Background on the whole study: Patients and healthy donors did not differ in mean age, gender distribution, total cell number or subset yield. In the study, recently diagnosed type 1 diabetes patients and matched healthy donors were compared on the TCRB repertoires of their sorted circulating CD4+ T cell subsets. A total of 107,917,701 sorted cells were examined across all samples, and RNA yield correlated strongly with the number of cells per subset. Regulatory and stem cell-like memory subsets were isolated from only 8 patients and roughly eight healthy donors, whereas naive and central memory subsets came from all 30 or so donors.

Germline trimming amounts to 2 bases on V and 3 bases on J, with 4 as the count of junction bases outside the gene matches. The germline V gene encodes CDR1 SGHTS and CDR2 YDEGEE. From the cysteine through the phenylalanine, the CDR3 covers 14 amino acids. Only the CDR3 portion is preserved as DNA: 42 bases, with reading frame beginning at the first base. The table lists this clone with a few counts. No cognate antigen has been identified for it. No clone much larger than this one lies a single base away; base qualities are absent. Each donor gave one peripheral blood draw, averaging approximately 120 mL, which was collected into heparinised tubes. Using a panel that included CD45RO, CCR7, CD25, CD127, CD95 and CD27, naive, central memory, regulatory and stem cell-like memory CD4+ T cells were sorted on a BD FACSAria II. All sorted populations exceeded 95% purity. PBMCs were isolated right away by Lymphoprep density gradient centrifugation and were stained directly, without culture. So that batch effects would be minimized, each experiment stained and sorted samples in pairs, pairing one healthy donor with one patient.

Study-level results and caveats: Shorter templates might be favored by PCR, yet because patient and control samples were amplified and corrected together, any such skew would affect both groups equally. Naive, central memory and regulatory TCRB repertoires appeared to be more alike among patients than among healthy donors. Because cDNA rather than genomic DNA was sequenced, highly expressing activated cells could have been over-represented, although no difference in activation and CD3 levels was found between groups. In all four CD4+ subsets, TCRB CDR3 length was moderately but significantly shorter in type 1 diabetes patients. HLA sub-analyses involved small numbers of individuals, so any influence of HLA type on TCRB rearrangement remained unresolved. At VDJ recombination sites, patients with type 1 diabetes made fewer insertions and deleted more nucleotides, a pattern implying thymic rearrangement abnormalities.

The entire amount of isolated RNA was reverse transcribed using the High Capacity cDNA Reverse Transcription Kit, so the sequenced TCRB transcripts were expressed ones. Naive, central memory and regulatory T cell samples underwent deep immunoSEQ sequencing, averaging about 3.57 million total reads per sample. Sorted cells were lysed in RLT buffer, and RNA was extracted using DNase-treated RNeasy Micro or Mini kits according to cell number. To prevent cross-contamination, each cell subset was processed individually, whereas patient and healthy donor samples were processed jointly. Using the immunoSEQ multiplex PCR, TCRB sequences were amplified from cDNA into 87-bp fragments spanning the CDR3 region. The amplicons were sequenced using the Illumina HiSeq platform. Processing in the source paper ran as follows. Synthetic template baselines were used to correct PCR bias computationally, reads within Hamming distance 2 were collapsed, and singletons that could not be merged were discarded. Reads were aligned against IMGT so that V, D and J genes, CDR3 length and insertions or deletions at six rearrangement sites could be assigned. Within each subset, clonotype counts were normalized to sorted cell number, after which true diversity and Gini coefficients were computed with the tcR R package. The overlap coefficient, calculated on TCRB nucleotide sequences, was used to quantify repertoire sharing. Out-of-frame TCRB sequences from naive cells were analyzed to stand in for the pre-selection repertoire. What TCRdb holds here is the immuneACCESS table cut down to in-frame rearrangements. Part of the clones is not present; checked against another copy, under half of the missing clones reflect an unresolved V gene, and the others are unexplained. V, J and clone size are those of that table, while D and trimming were read from the DNA. Present in this sample are under 300,000 clones, about a fifth of which were seen just once. The ten biggest clones cover 0.028% of the sample.

The specimen sequenced was naive CD4+ T cells from blood. The meaning of the sample's cell subset or site label: true naive CD4+ T cells. The sequence links TRBV5-8 to TRBJ1-1; TRBD1 aligns with 7 central bases. The clonotype was recovered from a woman in her thirties or forties with type 1 diabetes. This receptor carries the CDR3 CASSLTRGDTEAFF. Here is the DNA: TGTGCCAGCAGCTTAACCAGGGGGGACACTGAAGCTTTCTTT. Here the CDR3 is joined to the reference TRBV5-8 and TRBJ1-1 genes, and the full variable domain is: EAGVTQSPTHLIKTRGQQATLRCSPISGHTSVYWYQQALGLGLQFLLWYDEGEERNRGNFPPRFSGRQFPNYSSELNVNALELEDSALYLCASSLTRGDTEAFFGQGTRLTVV.